This T cell receptor beta chain was profiled in a study of regulatory T cells in long-lasting Graves disease. Construction of the TCR beta libraries employed iRepertoire HTBI primers in conjunction with Arm-PCR of CDR3 regions. TCRdb used MiXCR to reprocess the multiplex PCR reads, holding one entry per CDR3 protein. Of roughly 450,000 distinct CDR3 sequences in the sample, less than 25% were seen once. V lost 4 bases and J 2 bases, leaving 11 bases between the germline ends. In germline, CDR1 is LGHDT, CDR2 YNNKEL (reference sequence). This CDR3 region has 14 residues. The table lists this clonotype with a few counts. Regarding time point: persistent/refractory GD, antithyroid drugs over 5 years with positive TRAb. Making the TCR library involved RNA that had been extracted from PBMCs.

The starting material was peripheral blood mononuclear cells (PBMCs), obtained when the disease was refractory, from a patient treated with antithyroid drugs. V and J are TRBV3-1 and TRBJ2-5; D is perhaps TRBD1 or TRBD2 (5 bases each). The clonotype comes from a female donor with Graves disease. The CDR3 DNA reads TGTGCCAGCAGCCCTGACAGCGGTCAAGAGACCCAGTACTTC. Residues: CASSPDSGQETQYF.